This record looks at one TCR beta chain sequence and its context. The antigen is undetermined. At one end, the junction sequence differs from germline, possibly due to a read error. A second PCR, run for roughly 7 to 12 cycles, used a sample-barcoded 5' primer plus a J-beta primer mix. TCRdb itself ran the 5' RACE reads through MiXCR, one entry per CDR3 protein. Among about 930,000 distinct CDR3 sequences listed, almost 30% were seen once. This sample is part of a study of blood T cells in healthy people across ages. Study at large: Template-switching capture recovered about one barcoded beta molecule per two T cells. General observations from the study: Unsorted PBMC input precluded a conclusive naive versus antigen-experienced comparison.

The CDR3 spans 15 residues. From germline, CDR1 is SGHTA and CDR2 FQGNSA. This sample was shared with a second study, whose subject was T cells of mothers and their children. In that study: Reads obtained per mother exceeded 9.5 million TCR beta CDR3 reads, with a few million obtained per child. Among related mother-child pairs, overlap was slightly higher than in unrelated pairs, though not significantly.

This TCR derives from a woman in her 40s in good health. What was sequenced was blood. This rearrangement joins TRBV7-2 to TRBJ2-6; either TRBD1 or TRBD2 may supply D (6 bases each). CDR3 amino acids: CASSKGGSGTNVLTF. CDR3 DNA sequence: TGTGCTAGCAGCAAGGGGGGTTCTGGGACCAACGTCCTGACTTTC.